This passage covers 8 T cell receptor beta chains from one sample sequenced in a study of T cells in Graves' hyperthyroidism and ophthalmopathy. Amplified TCR beta CDR3 regions derived from RNA transcripts. RT-PCR in the first round (using the HTBI primer set) targeted the TCR CDR3. MiXCR, run by TCRdb on the multiplex PCR reads, gives a single entry per CDR3 protein. The sample records about half a million distinct CDR3 sequences, about 20% being singletons. The source material was blood. Every receptor here comes from a woman aged 70-85 years with Graves' ophthalmopathy.

This sequence joins TRBV5-1 and TRBJ2-6; 11 positions agree with TRBD1. CDR3 size: 18 residues. The germline V gene encodes CDR1 SGHRS and CDR2 YFSETQ. With 2 bases clipped from V and 2 bases from J, the junction kept 6 bases outside the gene matches. The CDR3 DNA follows: TGCGCCAGCAGCTTAGGGACAGGGGGAGGTGCTGGGGCCAACGTCCTGACTTTC. Translating gives CASSLGTGGGAGANVLTF.

This clonotype has more than one count but fewer than ten. The DNA of the CDR3 is TGTGCCAGCAGTGGCGGGGTCGCGAACACCGGGGAGCTGTTTTTT. This gives the protein CASSGGVANTGELFF. The chain employs TRBV12-3 or TRBV12-4 and TRBJ2-2; D may be TRBD2 (6 bases). This CDR3 is built from 15 residues. Trimming cost V 5 bases and J 0 bases, with 10 bases left between them.

This clonotype showed up many times. V is TRBV2 and J is TRBJ2-5, with 7 positions matching TRBD1. Germline-derived CDR1 and CDR2 are SNHLY and FYNNEI. The CDR3 loop spans 13 amino acids. V lost 6 bases to trimming and J lost 3 bases; unmatched junction nucleotides: 4. CDR3 region: CASSKDRKETQYF. The CDR3 DNA sequence: TGTGCCAGCAGCAAGGACAGGAAAGAGACCCAGTACTTC.

J is TRBJ2-1 and V is TRBV18; no clear D gene. There are 14 residues in the CDR3. CDR1 and CDR2 from the germline V gene are KGHSH and LQKENI. Trimming cost V 3 bases and J 4 bases, with 10 bases left between them. CDR3 region: CASSPPIRYNEQFF. For the CDR3, the DNA is TGTGCCAGCTCACCTCCGATCCGTTACAATGAGCAGTTCTTC.

This clonotype was detected a few times. The chain joins TRBV2 to TRBJ2-6; D remains unclear. CDR1 and CDR2 from the germline V gene are SNHLY and FYNNEI. Trimming took off 0 bases at V and 0 bases at J, with 6 bases between the two ends. This CDR3 region has 16 residues. CDR3 DNA: TGTGCCAGCAGTGAAGCGCTTCGCTCTGGGGCCAACGTCCTGACTTTC. This gives the protein CASSEALRSGANVLTF.

The V and J genes are TRBV10-3 and TRBJ2-2; a weak D match, TRBD2 (6 bases). The CDR3 extends over 14 amino acids. The germline V and J ends were trimmed by 6 bases and 3 bases, with 11 bases remaining between them. Germline values: CDR1 ENHRY, CDR2 SYGVKD. CDR3 coding DNA: TGTGCCATCAGCAGATCTAGCGACACCGGGGAGCTGTTTTTT. It codes for CAISRSSDTGELFF.

This clonotype was seen many times. The chain joins TRBV10-3 to TRBJ1-1, with TRBD1 as a possible D gene (6 bases). The CDR3 length is 14 residues. CDR1 is ENHRY and CDR2 is SYGVKD in the germline V gene. Trimming left V 2 bases short and J 3 bases short, with 10 bases between. CDR3: CAISEGGADTEAFF. The CDR3 DNA reads TGTGCCATCAGTGAGGGGGGGGCTGACACTGAAGCTTTCTTT.

This clonotype was recorded a few times. The rearrangement links TRBV28 to TRBJ2-7; D may be TRBD1 or TRBD2 (5 bases each). V was cut by 5 bases and J by 3 bases, with 14 bases left in between. The germline V gene has CDR1 MDHEN and CDR2 SYDVKM. The CDR3 totals 14 residues. The CDR3 here is CASSTGTPGYEQYF. CDR3 DNA: TGTGCCAGCAGTACCGGGACCCCTGGCTACGAGCAGTACTTC.